What follows are 17 T cell receptor beta chains derived from one specimen sequenced in a study of blood T cell repertoires in COVID-19. Method: immunoSEQ multiplex PCR; TCRdb's copy keeps in-frame clones and lacks some. Counted here are 250,000 to 300,000 clones, 85% to 90% occurring once; the ten biggest clones make up approximately 12%. Material: peripheral blood. These receptors were collected from a woman between 25 and 40 years old with COVID-19, enrolled during active disease.

V and J are TRBV6-2 or TRBV6-3 and TRBJ2-7; D may be TRBD1 (5 bases). The CDR3 runs to 16 residues. V dropped 0 bases and J dropped 1 base, with 13 bases sitting between them. Germline loops: CDR1 MNHEY, CDR2 SVGEGT. CDR3 bases: TGTGCCAGCAGTTACTCGATCCCAGGGAAGTCCTACGAGCAGTACTTC. This codes for CASSYSIPGKSYEQYF.

This clone was detected only once. V and J are TRBV3-1 (or the pseudogene TRBV3-2) and TRBJ2-1; 10 bases map to TRBD2. Per germline, CDR1 LGHDT and CDR2 YNNKEL (reference sequence). Germline trimming cut 7 bases from V and 4 bases from J; bases unmatched to any gene: 10. This CDR3 region has 16 residues. DNA for the CDR3: TGTGCCAGCACCACCATCGGAGCGGGGGGGTACAATGAGCAGTTCTTC. This translates into CASTTIGAGGYNEQFF.

The chain is built from TRBV27 and TRBJ2-3; 12 bases agree with TRBD2. The CDR3 runs 17 residues. J lost 2 bases, V lost 4 bases, and 7 bases had no gene match. Germline-derived CDR1 and CDR2 are MNHEY and SMNVEV (reference sequence). CDR3 nucleotide sequence: TGTGCCAGCAGTTATAACGGACTAGCGGGGACCACAGATACGCAGTATTTT. The encoded protein is CASSYNGLAGTTDTQYF.

The sample holds a few counts of this clone. This sequence joins TRBV27 and TRBJ2-1; a weak D match, TRBD1 (6 bases). From germline, CDR1 is MNHEY and CDR2 SMNVEV (reference sequence). The CDR3 is 15 residues long. The ends were cut back, 2 bases at V and 5 bases at J, with 13 bases in the middle. In DNA, the CDR3 is TGTGCCAGCAGTTTAAGGTCAGGGGTGGACAATGAGCAGTTCTTC. Protein sequence: CASSLRSGVDNEQFF.

The chain carries TRBV4-2 and TRBJ2-3; D remains unclear. The germline CDR1 and CDR2 sequences are LGHNA and YNFKEQ. This CDR3 spans 16 amino acids. The V gene lost 2 bases and the J gene lost 4 bases, with 16 bases spanning the gap. CDR3 in amino acids: CASSQRRSPPADTQYF. Written as DNA, the CDR3 is TGTGCCAGCAGCCAAAGACGGAGCCCTCCGGCAGATACGCAGTATTTT.

This rearrangement joins TRBV14 to TRBJ2-5, with no clear D. Germline V CDR1 and CDR2: SGHDN, FVKESK. V gave up 0 bases and J gave up 4 bases, with 3 bases separating them. The CDR3 loop spans 12 amino acids. Written as DNA, the CDR3 is TGTGCCAGCAGCCAAGACATAGAGACCCAGTACTTC. Protein sequence: CASSQDIETQYF.

This clone was counted once. V and J are TRBV18 and TRBJ1-2; D remains unclear. Trimming cost V 0 bases and J 7 bases, with 12 bases left between them. Germline V gene lookup returns CDR1 KGHSH and CDR2 LQKENI. This CDR3 has 14 residues. The CDR3 sequence: CASSPPKPGFGYTF. DNA of the CDR3: TGTGCCAGCTCACCACCTAAGCCGGGGTTTGGCTACACCTTC.

This chain links TRBV19 with TRBJ2-3; a weak D match, TRBD1 (5 bases). The CDR3 has 15 residues. Germline V gives CDR1 LNHDA, CDR2 SQIVND (reference sequence). Deletions cut 6 bases from V and 7 bases from J, with 20 bases between. CDR3 bases: TGTGCCAGTAGAATAAGATGGGGCATGGGAAATACGCAGTATTTT. Translated: CASRIRWGMGNTQYF.

The chain employs TRBV11-3 and TRBJ2-3, with 10 bases aligning to TRBD2. Germline CDR1 is SGHNT and CDR2 is YENEEA. The CDR3 contains 15 residues. V trimming: 5 bases; J trimming: 1 base; junction bases outside the gene matches: 3. For the CDR3, the DNA is TGTGCCAGCAGCCGCCTAGCGGGGGGCACAGATACGCAGTATTTT. Translation: CASSRLAGGTDTQYF.

The DNA for the CDR3 is TGCGCCAGCAGCCAAGTAGGGGGCGCATGGCTTGAAGCTTTCTTT. It encodes CASSQVGGAWLEAFF. V usage is TRBV4-1 and J usage is TRBJ1-1; 7 bases agree with TRBD1. Trimming cost V 1 base and J 7 bases; bases outside gene matches: 9. CDR3 size: 15 residues. Germline V gene lookup returns CDR1 MGHRA and CDR2 YSYEKL.

The rearrangement links TRBV6-5 to TRBJ2-4; D call uncertain. Germline V gene data show CDR1 as MNHEY and CDR2 as SVGAGI. Trimming left V 6 bases short and J 4 bases short, with 10 bases between. The CDR3 length is 13 residues. The chain's CDR3 is CASRSDLKNIQYF. The CDR3 region has the DNA TGTGCCAGCAGAAGCGACTTAAAAAACATTCAGTACTTC.

The gene calls are TRBV7-9 and TRBJ1-1; possible D gene TRBD1, 5 bases. The CDR3 is 13 amino acids. CDR1 is SEHNR and CDR2 is FQNEAQ in the germline V gene (reference sequence). The germline V and J ends were trimmed by 7 bases and 0 bases, with 9 bases remaining between them. CDR3 DNA sequence: TGTGCCAGCACACAGGCGTTGAACACTGAAGCTTTCTTT. It yields the protein CASTQALNTEAFF.

This chain links TRBV19 with TRBJ2-7; TRBD2 matches at 7 bases. The CDR3 loop spans 16 amino acids. Germline-derived CDR1 and CDR2 are LNHDA and SQIVND (reference sequence). V was clipped by 2 bases and J by 5 bases; unmatched bases: 12. In DNA form, the CDR3 reads TGTGCCAGTAGTATAACGATGACTAGCACGGCCCACGAGCAGTACTTC. Its protein product is CASSITMTSTAHEQYF. Filled out from reference TRBV19 and TRBJ2-7, the complete variable domain reads DGGITQSPKYLFRKEGQNVTLSCEQNLNHDAMYWYRQDPGQGLRLIYYSQIVNDFQKGDIAEGYSVSREKKESFPLTVTSAQKNPTAFYLCASSITMTSTAHEQYFGPGTRLTVT.

V is TRBV6-5 and J is TRBJ2-3, with a weak D call TRBD1 (5 bases). This CDR3 comprises 16 residues. Trimming removed 0 bases at V and 3 bases at J, with 13 bases between. From germline, CDR1 is MNHEY and CDR2 SVGAGI. For the CDR3, the DNA is TGTGCCAGCAGTTACTCGAGTGGGGCCGGGACAGATACGCAGTATTTT. Protein product: CASSYSSGAGTDTQYF.

Written as DNA, the CDR3 is TGCAGCGTTGTGGGGGCTAGCACAGATACGCAGTATTTT. Residues: CSVVGASTDTQYF. This chain uses TRBV29-1 with TRBJ2-3; weak D call: TRBD1 (6 bases). Germline CDR1 SQVTM, CDR2 ANQGSEA. V was pared by 4 bases and J by 0 bases, with 8 bases between. The CDR3 is made up of 13 amino acids.

This chain connects TRBV29-1 to TRBJ2-3; 7 bases map to TRBD1. Germline CDR1 is SQVTM and CDR2 is ANQGSEA. Losses at the gene ends were 3 bases for V and 3 bases for J; bases not matched to a gene: 15. The CDR3 is made up of 17 amino acids. The CDR3 loop is CSVDGDGRGLPTDTQYF. CDR3 nucleotides: TGCAGCGTTGACGGGGATGGCAGGGGGTTACCTACAGATACGCAGTATTTT.

This clone was found once. This chain connects TRBV6-5 to TRBJ2-1; 10 bases are shared with TRBD1. Looked up from germline, CDR1 is MNHEY and CDR2 is SVGAGI. This CDR3 is built from 15 residues. The V gene end was trimmed by 6 bases and the J gene end by 8 bases; junction bases not matched to a gene: 10. The chain's CDR3 is CASRPGQGTWDEQFF. In nucleotides, the CDR3 is TGTGCCAGCAGACCGGGACAGGGGACGTGGGATGAGCAGTTCTTC.